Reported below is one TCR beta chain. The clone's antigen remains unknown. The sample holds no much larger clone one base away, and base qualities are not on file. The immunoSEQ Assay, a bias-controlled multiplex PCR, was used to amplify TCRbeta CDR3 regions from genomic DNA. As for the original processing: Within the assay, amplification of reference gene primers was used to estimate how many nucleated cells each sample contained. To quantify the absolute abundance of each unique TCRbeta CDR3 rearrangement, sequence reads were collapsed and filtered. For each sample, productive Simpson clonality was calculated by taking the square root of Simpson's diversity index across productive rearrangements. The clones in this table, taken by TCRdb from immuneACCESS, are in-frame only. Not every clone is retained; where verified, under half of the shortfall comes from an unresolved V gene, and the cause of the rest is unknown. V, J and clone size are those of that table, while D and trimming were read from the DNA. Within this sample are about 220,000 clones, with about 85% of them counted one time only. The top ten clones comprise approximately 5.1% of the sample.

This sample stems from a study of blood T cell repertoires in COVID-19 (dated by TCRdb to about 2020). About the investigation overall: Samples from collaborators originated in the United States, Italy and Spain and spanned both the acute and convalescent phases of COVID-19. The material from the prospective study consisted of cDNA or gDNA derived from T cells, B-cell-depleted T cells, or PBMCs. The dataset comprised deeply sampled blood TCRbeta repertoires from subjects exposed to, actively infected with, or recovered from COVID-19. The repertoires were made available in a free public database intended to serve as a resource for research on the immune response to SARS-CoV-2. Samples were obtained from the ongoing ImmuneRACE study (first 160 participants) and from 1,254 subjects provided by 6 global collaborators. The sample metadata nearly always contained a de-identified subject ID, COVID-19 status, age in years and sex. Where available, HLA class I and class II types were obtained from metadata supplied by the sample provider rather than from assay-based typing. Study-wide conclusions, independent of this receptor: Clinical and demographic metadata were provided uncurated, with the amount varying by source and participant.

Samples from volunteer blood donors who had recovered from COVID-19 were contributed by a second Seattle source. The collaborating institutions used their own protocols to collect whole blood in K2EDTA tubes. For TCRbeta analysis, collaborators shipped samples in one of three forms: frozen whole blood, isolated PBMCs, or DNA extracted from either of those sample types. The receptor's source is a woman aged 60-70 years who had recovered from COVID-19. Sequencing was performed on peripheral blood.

The DNA sequence follows: TGTGCCAGCAGCTCCCGGGACTACGCGAACACCGGGGAGCTGTTTTTT. Translated, it reads CASSSRDYANTGELFF. The chain uses TRBV7-9 and TRBJ2-2, and TRBD2 aligns with 7 junction nucleotides. V ends up 4 bases short and J 0 bases short, with an unmatched junction base count of 5. The germline V gene (reference sequence) supplies CDR1 SEHNR and CDR2 FQNEAQ. The CDR3 starts with the cysteine, ends with the phenylalanine, and has 16 residues. Only the CDR3 DNA stays, 48 bases, in frame from base 1. The entire variable domain, with the stretches around the CDR3 drawn from the reference TRBV7-9 and TRBJ2-2 proteins, is DTGVSQNPRHKITKRGQNVTFRCDPISEHNRLYWYRQTLGQGPEFLTYFQNEAQLEKSRLLSDRFSAERPKGSFSTLEIQRTEQGDSAMYLCASSSRDYANTGELFFGEGSRLTVL.